A single sample gave rise to the 32 T cell receptor beta chains below, sequenced in a study of CD8 T cells in ankylosing spondylitis. Whole-study results and caveats: A TCR beta motif of about eight highly homologous variants appeared characteristic of ankylosing spondylitis blood.

Antigens for these TCRs are unknown. TCRdb redid the calling of the 5' RACE reads with MiXCR, one entry per CDR3 protein. This table has fewer than 750,000 distinct CDR3 sequences, roughly 19% appearing once. Sequenced: blood, either unsorted or a sorted T cell fraction (not recorded which). Receptors originate from a male donor with ankylosing spondylitis.

V and J are TRBV7-8 and TRBJ2-3; 12 bases agree with TRBD2. The germline V gene encodes CDR1 SGHVS and CDR2 FQNEAQ. With V trimmed by 5 bases and J by 2 bases, 8 bases remained unmatched. The CDR3 is 17 amino acids. This CDR3 reads CASSPGLAGNYTDTQYF. Written as DNA, the CDR3 is TGTGCCAGCAGCCCAGGACTAGCGGGGAATTACACAGATACGCAGTATTTT.

This sequence joins TRBV27 and TRBJ2-1; D perhaps matches TRBD2 (5 bases). Germline V gene lookup returns CDR1 MNHEY and CDR2 SMNVEV (reference sequence). With 2 bases removed from V and 5 bases from J, the gap between germline ends came to 10 bases. The CDR3 runs to 14 residues. The CDR3 is CASSLEAGDNEQFF. In DNA form, the CDR3 reads TGTGCCAGCAGTTTAGAGGCCGGGGACAATGAGCAGTTCTTC.

This clonotype was found a few times. The chain recombines TRBV3-1 with TRBJ1-1; D not resolved. V lost 1 base and J 12 bases, leaving 9 bases between the germline ends. The CDR3 is 11 amino acids. Looked up from germline, CDR1 is LGHDT and CDR2 is YNNKEL (reference sequence). The CDR3 here is CASSQGLGTFF. The CDR3, as DNA: TGTGCCAGCAGCCAAGGTCTCGGGACTTTCTTT.

This clonotype was counted between two and nine times. The chain combines TRBV6-2 or TRBV6-3 with TRBJ1-1; 10 bases line up with TRBD1. CDR1 MNHEY and CDR2 SVGEGT come from the germline V gene. CDR3 length equals 15 residues. J gave up 1 base and V 1 base, and 0 bases lay outside the gene matches. CDR3 sequence (DNA): TGTGCCAGCAGTTACTGGGACAGGGGGAACACTGAAGCTTTCTTT. This translates into CASSYWDRGNTEAFF.

J is TRBJ1-1 and V is TRBV4-1; 7 bases map to TRBD1. V was pared by 7 bases and J by 5 bases, with 10 bases of the junction left unmatched. CDR1 and CDR2 from the germline V gene are MGHRA and YSYEKL. This CDR3 has 14 amino acids. CDR3 in amino acids: CASNPRGLGTEAFF. In DNA form, the CDR3 reads TGCGCCAGCAACCCCAGGGGGTTGGGGACTGAAGCTTTCTTT.

This clonotype occurred a few times. This chain uses TRBV20-1 with TRBJ2-5; D is unresolved. V lost 0 bases and J lost 5, with 10 bases in between. The CDR3 covers 13 residues. Per germline, CDR1 DFQATT and CDR2 SNEGSKA (reference sequence). Written as DNA, the CDR3 is TGCAGTGCTAGAGAGTCGGGTGGGGAGACCCAGTACTTC. Translating gives CSARESGGETQYF.

This clonotype was seen once. The chain employs TRBV19 and TRBJ1-1; no clear D gene. CDR1 and CDR2 from the germline V gene are LNHDA and SQIVND (reference sequence). The CDR3 runs 12 residues. The germline V and J ends were trimmed by 9 bases and 4 bases, with 12 bases remaining between them. The CDR3 DNA reads as TGTGCCAGCCGTGATAAGGGCACTGAAGCTTTCTTT. It codes for CASRDKGTEAFF.

This clonotype was recorded a few times. This chain links TRBV12-3 or TRBV12-4 with TRBJ2-1; 10 bases are a match to TRBD2. V trimming: 6 bases; J trimming: 5 bases; junction bases outside the gene matches: 7. The CDR3 totals 15 residues. The CDR3 region is CASRLSGGPNNEQFF. In DNA, the CDR3 is TGTGCCAGCAGACTTAGCGGGGGGCCCAACAATGAGCAGTTCTTC.

The chain uses TRBV7-3 and TRBJ2-1; 8 bases line up with TRBD2. The ends lost 6 bases at V and 6 bases at J; junction bases unmatched: 13. The CDR3 has 16 amino acids. The germline V gene has CDR1 SGHTA and CDR2 FQGTGA. This chain's CDR3 is CASSLGRAGVGNEQFF. The CDR3, as DNA: TGTGCCAGCAGTCTCGGGAGGGCGGGAGTTGGCAATGAGCAGTTCTTC.

The chain joins TRBV5-1 to TRBJ2-7, with TRBD1 as a possible D gene (6 bases). CDR1 is SGHRS and CDR2 is YFSETQ in the germline V gene. This CDR3 region has 14 residues. Trimming cost V 0 bases and J 2 bases, with 9 bases left between them. CDR3 in DNA: TGCGCCAGCAGCTTGGTGGGACACCCCTACGAGCAGTACTTC. Its protein is CASSLVGHPYEQYF.

This clonotype came up a few times. In DNA, the CDR3 is TGTGCCAGCAGCCCCCGCCCGTACAATTCACCCCTCCACTTT. Translation: CASSPRPYNSPLHF. The chain links TRBV11-2 to TRBJ1-6; no reliable D call. The CDR3 length is 14 residues. Germline V lookup: CDR1 SGHAT, CDR2 FQNNGV. V lost 5 bases and J lost 7, with 12 bases in between.

This clonotype was detected a few times. The CDR3 sequence: CASSRGTPERYEQYF. CDR3 nucleotide sequence: TGTGCCAGCAGCCGGGGGACCCCGGAGAGGTACGAGCAGTACTTC. The chain joins TRBV6-1 to TRBJ2-7, with D perhaps matching TRBD2 (6 bases). The CDR3 is 15 residues long. Trimming took off 6 bases at V and 4 bases at J, with 19 bases between the two ends. Per the germline V gene, CDR1 is MNHNS and CDR2 is SASEGT.

This clonotype was counted only a few times. This chain links TRBV4-1 with TRBJ1-5, with a possible D match to TRBD1 (5 bases). V lost 0 bases and J lost 4, with 10 bases in between. The germline V gene has CDR1 MGHRA and CDR2 YSYEKL. This CDR3 comprises 15 residues. CDR3 in amino acids: CASSQDGGGNQPQHF. The CDR3 DNA is TGCGCCAGCAGCCAAGATGGGGGAGGGAATCAGCCCCAGCATTTT.

The chain is built from TRBV6-5 and TRBJ1-1; no firm D call. The germline CDR1 and CDR2 sequences are MNHEY and SVGAGI. V was trimmed by 4 bases and J by 11 bases, leaving 14 bases between them. The CDR3 runs to 12 residues. The CDR3 loop is CASSLPPSPAFF. CDR3 coding DNA: TGTGCCAGCAGTTTACCTCCCTCCCCGGCTTTCTTT.

The V call is TRBV9, the J call TRBJ2-1, with no clear D. This CDR3 is built from 16 residues. Germline V gene data show CDR1 as SGDLS and CDR2 as YYNGEE. Trimming removed 3 bases at V and 0 bases at J, with 13 bases between. For the CDR3, the DNA is TGTGCCAGCAGCGCCCAAACTTCCGGCTCCTACAATGAGCAGTTCTTC. Amino acids: CASSAQTSGSYNEQFF.

The chain employs TRBV6-1 and TRBJ1-5, with D hard to call. The germline CDR1 and CDR2 sequences are MNHNS and SASEGT. Trimming removed 3 bases at V and 2 bases at J, with 11 bases between. The CDR3 is 15 amino acids. CDR3: CASSDVTVGNQPQHF. The CDR3 nucleotides are TGTGCCAGCAGTGATGTCACAGTGGGCAATCAGCCCCAGCATTTT.

This clonotype showed up just a few times. The rearrangement joins TRBV12-3 or TRBV12-4 to TRBJ2-1; TRBD2 matches 11 bases. The CDR3 length is 14 residues. The ends lost 4 bases at V and 8 bases at J; junction bases unmatched: 4. CDR3 DNA sequence: TGTGCCAGCAGTTCCGGACTAGCGGGTCATGAGCAGTTCTTC. Translating gives CASSSGLAGHEQFF.

This clonotype was counted only a few times. This chain connects TRBV9 to TRBJ2-5; either TRBD1 or TRBD2 may supply D (5 bases each). With 6 bases removed from V and 2 bases from J, the gap between germline ends came to 11 bases. The germline V gene encodes CDR1 SGDLS and CDR2 YYNGEE. The CDR3 covers 13 residues. CDR3 sequence: CASTGTLQETQYF. CDR3 DNA: TGTGCCAGCACTGGGACCCTACAAGAGACCCAGTACTTC.

This clonotype has at least ten counts. The chain couples TRBV4-1 to TRBJ2-3, with 8 bases aligning to TRBD1. Trimming took 4 bases from V and 0 from J; bases not matched to a gene: 3. Germline CDR1 reads MGHRA; CDR2 reads YSYEKL. The CDR3 consists of 15 residues. CDR3 amino acids: CASSRGQASTDTQYF. DNA for the CDR3: TGCGCCAGCAGCCGGGGACAGGCTAGCACAGATACGCAGTATTTT.

This chain uses TRBV5-1 with TRBJ2-2; D might be TRBD2 (5 bases). The CDR3 runs 16 residues. V was shortened by 2 bases and J by 0 bases, with 11 bases between the two germline ends. Germline loops: CDR1 SGHRS, CDR2 YFSETQ. CDR3 in amino acids: CASSFRTDSNTGELFF. The CDR3 nucleotides read TGCGCCAGCAGCTTTAGGACGGACTCGAACACCGGGGAGCTGTTTTTT.

This clonotype was recorded many times. This rearrangement joins TRBV29-1 to TRBJ2-3, with D possibly TRBD2 on 6 matching bases. The CDR3 extends over 17 amino acids. Looked up from germline, CDR1 is SQVTM and CDR2 is ANQGSEA. Trimming took 7 bases from V and 4 from J, leaving 27 bases between them. The CDR3 bases are TGCAGCGCTCGGGTAGGTGGTGAGGGAGGTGCCGCAGATACGCAGTATTTT. It encodes CSARVGGEGGAADTQYF.

This clonotype was counted a few times. V is TRBV6-5 and J is TRBJ2-1; 7 positions match TRBD2. This CDR3 contains 15 residues. V was pared by 2 bases and J by 0 bases, with 1 base of the junction left unmatched. CDR1 and CDR2 from the germline V gene are MNHEY and SVGAGI. CDR3 amino acids: CASSYGEGSYNEQFF. The CDR3 nucleotides read TGTGCCAGCAGTTACGGGGAGGGCTCCTACAATGAGCAGTTCTTC.

The chain links TRBV6-5 to TRBJ1-2, with D possibly TRBD1 on 5 matching bases. The CDR3 is 15 residues long. Germline CDR1 and CDR2: MNHEY and SVGAGI. V lost 0 bases to trimming and J lost 8 bases, with 16 bases between them. CDR3 protein: CASSYSAGPRVGYTF. As DNA, the CDR3 is TGTGCCAGCAGTTACTCGGCAGGGCCCCGTGTAGGCTACACCTTC.

J is TRBJ2-3 and V is TRBV10-3; D gene ambiguous. Looked up from germline, CDR1 is ENHRY and CDR2 is SYGVKD. Trimming shortened V by 2 bases and J by 6 bases, and 3 bases separated the two germline ends. This CDR3 is 11 amino acids long. The CDR3 bases are TGTGCCATCAGTGAGACGGATACGCAGTATTTT. Translated: CAISETDTQYF.

J is TRBJ1-1 and V is TRBV7-9; the D gene is possibly TRBD1 (6 bases). The CDR3 loop spans 15 amino acids. V was trimmed by 1 base and J by 4 bases, leaving 13 bases between them. Germline V gene data show CDR1 as SEHNR and CDR2 as FQNEAQ (reference sequence). The CDR3 loop is CASSLVVGGSTEAFF. Here the CDR3 DNA reads TGTGCCAGCAGCTTAGTGGTTGGGGGCTCCACTGAAGCTTTCTTT.

This clonotype was observed a handful of times. One junction end does not reproduce the germline sequence, and a read error may be involved. The chain joins TRBV5-6 to TRBJ2-1; 9 bases agree with TRBD1. The CDR3 spans 13 residues. Germline values: CDR1 SGHDT, CDR2 YYEEEE. The CDR3 region is CASSFSGTGLLIF. CDR3 bases: TGTGCCAGCAGCTTCTCCGGGACAGGGCTCTTAATCTTC.

This clonotype turned up a few times. The chain recombines TRBV10-3 with TRBJ2-7; a possible D gene is TRBD2 (6 bases). CDR1 is ENHRY and CDR2 is SYGVKD in the germline V gene. V lost 0 bases to trimming and J lost 2 bases, with 14 bases between them. CDR3 size: 16 residues. CDR3 nucleotide sequence: TGTGCCATCAGTGAGTCAGAGCTAGCGACGACCTACGAGCAGTACTTC. Protein: CAISESELATTYEQYF.

The chain uses TRBV30 and TRBJ1-1; 8 positions agree with TRBD1. V shed 3 bases, J shed 0 bases, and the junction held 3 bases outside the gene matches. This CDR3 has 14 amino acids. Germline V gene data show CDR1 as GTSNPN and CDR2 as SVGIG (reference sequence). CDR3 bases: TGTGCCTGGAGCAGGGGGCAGGTGAACACTGAAGCTTTCTTT. Translation gives CAWSRGQVNTEAFF. Combining the CDR3 with reference TRBV30 and TRBJ1-1 gives the whole variable domain SQTIHQWPATLVQPVGSPLSLECTVEGTSNPNLYWYRQAAGRGLQLLFYSVGIGQISSEVPQNLSASRPQDRQFILSSKKLLLSDSGFYLCAWSRGQVNTEAFFGQGTRLTVV.

The chain carries TRBV6-1 and TRBJ1-1; D remains ambiguous. V lost 11 bases, J lost 0 bases, and 13 bases lay in between. The germline V gene encodes CDR1 MNHNS and CDR2 SASEGT. This CDR3 comprises 13 residues. CDR3 nucleotides: TGTGCCTCTTTCGGACGGTTGAACACTGAAGCTTTCTTT. Translated: CASFGRLNTEAFF.

This clonotype occurred a few times. The gene calls are TRBV6-2 or TRBV6-3 and TRBJ2-2; D gene unclear. The germline CDR1 and CDR2 sequences are MNHEY and SVGEGT. The CDR3 contains 13 residues. The germline V and J ends were trimmed by 8 bases and 0 bases, with 7 bases remaining between them. The CDR3 DNA follows: TGTGCCAGCGACACTGCGAACACCGGGGAGCTGTTTTTT. Its protein is CASDTANTGELFF.

V usage is TRBV3-1 and J usage is TRBJ1-2; 7 bases are a match to TRBD1. Per the germline V gene, CDR1 is LGHDT and CDR2 is YNNKEL (reference sequence). After removal of 1 base from V and 1 base from J, the junction contained 3 bases not matched to a gene. This CDR3 has 15 amino acids. The CDR3 is CASSQVGQFNYGYTF. CDR3 DNA sequence: TGTGCCAGCAGCCAAGTGGGACAGTTTAACTATGGCTACACCTTC.

In this sample, this clonotype turned up a few times. This rearrangement joins TRBV12-3 or TRBV12-4 to TRBJ1-5; no firm D call. The ends were cut back, 8 bases at V and 3 bases at J, with 17 bases in the middle. The CDR3 sequence is 15 residues long. This CDR3 is CASGWAGEYNQPQHF. The CDR3 DNA reads TGTGCCAGCGGTTGGGCCGGGGAATACAATCAGCCCCAGCATTTT.